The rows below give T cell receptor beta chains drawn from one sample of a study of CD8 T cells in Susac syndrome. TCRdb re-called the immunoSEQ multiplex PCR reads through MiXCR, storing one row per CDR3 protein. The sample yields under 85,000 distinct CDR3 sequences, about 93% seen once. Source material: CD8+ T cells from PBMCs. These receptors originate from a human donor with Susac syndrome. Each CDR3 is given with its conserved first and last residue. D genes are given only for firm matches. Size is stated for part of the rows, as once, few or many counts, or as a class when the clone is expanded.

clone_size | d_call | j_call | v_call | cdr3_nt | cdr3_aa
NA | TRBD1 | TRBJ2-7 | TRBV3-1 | TGTGCCAGCAGCCACCCCGGGACAGGGGACTACGAGCAGTACTTC | CASSHPGTGDYEQYF
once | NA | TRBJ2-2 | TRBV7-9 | TGTGCCAGCAGCTCCCCCAGGTCGGCAGCGATAAACACCGGGGAGCTGTTTTTT | CASSSPRSAAINTGELFF
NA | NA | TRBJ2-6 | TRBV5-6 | TGTGCCAGCAGCCTCAGGAGTACTGGGGCCAACGTCCTGATTTTC | CASSLRSTGANVLIF
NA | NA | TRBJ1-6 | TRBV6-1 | TGTGCCAGCGAGGTTCCGATCTCACCCCTCCACTTT | CASEVPISPLHF
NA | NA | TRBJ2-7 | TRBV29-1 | TGCAGCGTTGAAGATCCCAGGGGATCCCCCTACGAGCAGTACTTC | CSVEDPRGSPYEQYF
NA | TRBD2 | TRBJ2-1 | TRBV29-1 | TGCAGCGGGCGGTCTAGCGGGGTCAATGAGCAGTTCTTC | CSGRSSGVNEQFF
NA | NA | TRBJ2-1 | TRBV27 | TGTGCCAGCAGTTTATCGTCCGTTTACAATGAGCAGTTCTTC | CASSLSSVYNEQFF
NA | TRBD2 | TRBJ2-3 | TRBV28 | TGTGCCAGCAGTTCAGCGGGGGGCACAGATACGCAGTATTTT | CASSSAGGTDTQYF
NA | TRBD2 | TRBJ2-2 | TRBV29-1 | TGCAGCGTTGAAGATCTTAGCGGGAGGGGTAACACCGGGGAGCTGTTTTTT | CSVEDLSGRGNTGELFF
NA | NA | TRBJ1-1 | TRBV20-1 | TGCAGTGCTAGGTCTGTTTTGCCAGGGGCCGGGACTGAAGCTTTCTTT | CSARSVLPGAGTEAFF
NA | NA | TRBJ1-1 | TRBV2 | TGTGCCAGCAAGGAGGCAGGGAGGAAAGCTTTCTTT | CASKEAGRKAFF
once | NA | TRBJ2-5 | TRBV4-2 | TGTGCCAGCAGCCAAGATCAGGGAGAGACCCAGTACTTC | CASSQDQGETQYF
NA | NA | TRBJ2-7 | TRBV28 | TGTGCCAGCAGTTTTGGCAGCAGCGATCCCTCCTACGAGCAGTACTTC | CASSFGSSDPSYEQYF
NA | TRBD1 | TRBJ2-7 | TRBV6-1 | TGTGCCAGCAGTGATTGGGGACAGGGGTACGAGCAGTACTTC | CASSDWGQGYEQYF
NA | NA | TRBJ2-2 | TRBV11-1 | TGTGCCAGCAGCTTAAATCCAGGGAACACCGGGGAGCTGTTTTTT | CASSLNPGNTGELFF
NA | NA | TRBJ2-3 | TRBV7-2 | TGTGCCAGCACCGAGCCGTCAGATACGCAGTATTTT | CASTEPSDTQYF
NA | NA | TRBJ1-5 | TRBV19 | TGTGCCAGTAACCACGGGGTGGGGGGTTACAGCAATCAGCCCCAGCATTTT | CASNHGVGGYSNQPQHF
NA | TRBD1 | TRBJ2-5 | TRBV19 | TGTGCCAGTAGTACCGGACAGGGTTCGGGAGAGACCCAGTACTTC | CASSTGQGSGETQYF
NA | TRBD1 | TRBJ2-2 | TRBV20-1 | TGCAGTGCTACCTCCGGGACAGTCGACACCGGGGAGCTGTTTTTT | CSATSGTVDTGELFF
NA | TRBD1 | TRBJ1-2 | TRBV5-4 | TGTGCCAGCAGCTTTACAGGGGCGCAATATGGCTACACCTTC | CASSFTGAQYGYTF
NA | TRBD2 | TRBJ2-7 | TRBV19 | TGTGCCAGTATTACAGAGCCGGGGGGCGAGCAGTACTTC | CASITEPGGEQYF
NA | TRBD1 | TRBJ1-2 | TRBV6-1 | TGTGCCAGCAGCCACAGCATCGGGGACAGGGGGAGCTATGGCTACACCTTC | CASSHSIGDRGSYGYTF
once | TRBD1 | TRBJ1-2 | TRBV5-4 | TGTGCCAGCAGCCAGACAGGGTGGTATGGCTACACCTTC | CASSQTGWYGYTF
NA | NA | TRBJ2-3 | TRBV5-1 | TGCGCCAGCAGCGCGGTTCGGGCGGTCACAGATACGCAGTATTTT | CASSAVRAVTDTQYF
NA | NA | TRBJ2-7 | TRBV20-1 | TGCAGTGTTATCGGAGACTCCTACGAGCAGTACTTC | CSVIGDSYEQYF
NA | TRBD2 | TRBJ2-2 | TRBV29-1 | TGCAGCGTTGAGGCGGGAGGGGCCGGGGAGCTGTTTTTT | CSVEAGGAGELFF
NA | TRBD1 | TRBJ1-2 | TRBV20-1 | TGCAGTGCTAGGGGGGACAGAAACTATGGCTACACCTTC | CSARGDRNYGYTF
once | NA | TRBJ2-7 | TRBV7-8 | TGTGCCAGCAGCTTAGGGGACGGGAGCGGCTACGAGCAGTACTTC | CASSLGDGSGYEQYF
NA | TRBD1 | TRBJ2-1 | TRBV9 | TGTGCCAGCAGCGGTGGCCCTGGGACAGGCTACAATGAGCAGTTCTTC | CASSGGPGTGYNEQFF
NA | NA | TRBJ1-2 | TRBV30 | TGTGCCTGGAGTGTAGTCTCGACTCGGCGGCAGGGCTACACCTTC | CAWSVVSTRRQGYTF
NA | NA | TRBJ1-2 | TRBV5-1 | TGCGCCAGCAGCGCCGGAGGACAGAACTATGGCTACACCTTC | CASSAGGQNYGYTF
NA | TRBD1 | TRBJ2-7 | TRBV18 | TGTGCCAGCTCAATGACGGACCGGGACAGCTCCTACGAGCAGTACTTC | CASSMTDRDSSYEQYF
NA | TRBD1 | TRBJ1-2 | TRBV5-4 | TGTGCCAGCAGCTTTGGACAGGATGATTATGGCTACACCTTC | CASSFGQDDYGYTF
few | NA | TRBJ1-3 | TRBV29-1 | TGCAGCGTTGTCCGGGAAGCTGGAAACACCATATATTTT | CSVVREAGNTIYF
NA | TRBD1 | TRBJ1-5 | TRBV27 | TGTGCCAGCAGCGGGACAGGGGCCTATAGCAATCAGCCCCAGCATTTT | CASSGTGAYSNQPQHF
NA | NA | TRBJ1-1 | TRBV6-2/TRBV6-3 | TGTGCCAGCAGTTACCGGGGTTTGGACACTGAAGCTTTCTTT | CASSYRGLDTEAFF
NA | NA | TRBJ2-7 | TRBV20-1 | TGCAGTGCTAGAGACTCAATCAAAGGTTACGAGCAGTACTTC | CSARDSIKGYEQYF
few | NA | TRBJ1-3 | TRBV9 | TGTGCCAGCAGCGCCTCTGGAAACACCATATATTTT | CASSASGNTIYF
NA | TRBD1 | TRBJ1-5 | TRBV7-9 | TGTGCCAGCAGCACGGACAGGGGACAGCCCCAGCATTTT | CASSTDRGQPQHF
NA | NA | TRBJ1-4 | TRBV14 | TGTGCCAGCAGCCAGGGTAACAGCTTACCAAATGAAAAACTGTTTTTT | CASSQGNSLPNEKLFF
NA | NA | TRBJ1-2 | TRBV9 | TGTGCCAGCAGCGCAACTCACCTAGAGGGATATGGCTACACCTTC | CASSATHLEGYGYTF
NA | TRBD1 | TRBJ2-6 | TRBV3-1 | TGTGCCAGCAGCCAAGAACGAAGACGGGACAGGGGGATAATTGGGGCCAACGTCCTGACTTTC | CASSQERRRDRGIIGANVLTF
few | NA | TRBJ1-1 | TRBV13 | TGTGCCAGCAGCTTAGGGCAGGCTCGGGGAGCTTTCTTT | CASSLGQARGAFF
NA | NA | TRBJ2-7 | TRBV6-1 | TGTGCCAGCAGCTTCATTGGACCCCTCGATGAACAATACGAGCAGTACTTC | CASSFIGPLDEQYEQYF
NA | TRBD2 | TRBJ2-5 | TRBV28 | TGTGCCAGCAGTTGGGGAGAACTAGCGGGAGAGAGAGAGACCCAGTACTTC | CASSWGELAGERETQYF
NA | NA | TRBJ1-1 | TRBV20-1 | TGCAGTGCTTTCAGCGGGCTGAACACTGAAGCTTTCTTT | CSAFSGLNTEAFF
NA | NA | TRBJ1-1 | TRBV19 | TGTGCCAGTAGTATAGTTCGTGGTACTGAAGCTTTCTTT | CASSIVRGTEAFF
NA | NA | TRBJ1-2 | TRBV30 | TGTGCCTGGAGTAGGGGGGGAAACTATGGCTACACCTTC | CAWSRGGNYGYTF
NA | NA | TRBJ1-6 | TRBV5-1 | TGCGCCAGCAGCTTACTCATCAATTCACCCCTCCACTTT | CASSLLINSPLHF
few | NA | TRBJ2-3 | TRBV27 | TGTGCCAGCAGTTTTGGGGGCGCAGATACGCAGTATTTT | CASSFGGADTQYF
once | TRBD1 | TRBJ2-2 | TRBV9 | TGTGCCAGCAGCGCGGACAGGGCAAACACCGGGGAGCTGTTTTTT | CASSADRANTGELFF
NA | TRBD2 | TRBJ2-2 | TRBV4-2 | TGTGCCAGCAGCCCGACTAGCGGGGGGACCGGGGAGCTGTTTTTT | CASSPTSGGTGELFF
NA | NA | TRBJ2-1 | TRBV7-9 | TGTGCCAGCTCCACCGCGGGGACAAATGAGCAGTTCTTC | CASSTAGTNEQFF
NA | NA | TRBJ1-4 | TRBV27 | TGTGCCAGCAGTGAATCGAGGAGGACTAATGAAAAACTGTTTTTT | CASSESRRTNEKLFF
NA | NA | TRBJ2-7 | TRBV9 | TGTGCCAGCAGCGTAGGGGACGGGAGCTCCTACGAGCAGTACTTC | CASSVGDGSSYEQYF
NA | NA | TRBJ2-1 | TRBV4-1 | TGCGCCAGCAGCCAATTGAATTTTGAGCAGTTCTTC | CASSQLNFEQFF
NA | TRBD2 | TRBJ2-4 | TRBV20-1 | TGCAGTGCTAGTTGGGGACTAGCGGGGGTGAAAAACATTCAGTACTTC | CSASWGLAGVKNIQYF
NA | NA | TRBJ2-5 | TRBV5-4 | TGTGCCAGCAGTCCAGGGGGGGAGACCCAGTACTTC | CASSPGGETQYF
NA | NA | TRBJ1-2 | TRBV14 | TGTGCCAGCAGCCAAGATCGACGGTTTGGCTACACCTTC | CASSQDRRFGYTF